These 17 T cell receptor beta chains were sequenced from one sample in a study of blood T cell repertoires in COVID-19. The protocol was immunoSEQ multiplex PCR, while the TCRdb copy is restricted to in-frame clones and leaves out a portion. The sample has 200,000 to 250,000 clones, approximately 85% seen once; the top ten hold 2% to 2.5%. Material: PBMCs or T cells enriched from blood (not recorded which). The receptor source for this set is a woman in her fifties or sixties who had recovered from COVID-19.

The V and J genes are TRBV4-2 and TRBJ2-1, with TRBD2 matching over 10 bases. This CDR3 has 17 residues. The J segment lost 7 bases and the V segment lost 3 bases, leaving 12 bases of the junction unmatched. Germline assignment: CDR1 LGHNA and CDR2 YNFKEQ. This CDR3 is CASSQTGAGGPSNEQFF. CDR3 nucleotides: TGTGCCAGCAGCCAGACCGGAGCGGGAGGGCCCTCGAATGAGCAGTTCTTC.

The chain is built from TRBV7-2 and TRBJ2-6; a possible D gene is TRBD1 (6 bases). Germline loops: CDR1 SGHTA, CDR2 FQGNSA. V dropped 3 bases and J dropped 1 base, with 19 bases sitting between them. The CDR3 is made up of 19 amino acids. The CDR3 is CASSFWVRGWGSGANVLTF. The CDR3 DNA sequence: TGTGCCAGCAGCTTTTGGGTCAGGGGCTGGGGGTCTGGGGCCAACGTCCTGACTTTC.

DNA for the CDR3: TGTGCCAGTAGTATCGTGGGACAGGGGGCTTTGGGCTACACCTTC. This encodes CASSIVGQGALGYTF. V gene TRBV19 combines with J gene TRBJ1-2; TRBD1 matches 12 bases. This CDR3 contains 15 residues. Trimming took 3 bases from V and 8 from J; bases not matched to a gene: 7. Germline V gives CDR1 LNHDA, CDR2 SQIVND (reference sequence).

This chain connects TRBV7-9 to TRBJ2-7; TRBD2 might be the D (6 bases). The V and J ends lost 2 bases and 9 bases respectively, with 11 bases between them. The V gene's germline CDR1 is SEHNR and CDR2 FQNEAQ (reference sequence). This CDR3 is built from 12 residues. The chain's CDR3 is CASSLNEAGQYF. The DNA of the CDR3 is TGTGCCAGCAGCTTAAACGAAGCGGGGCAGTACTTC.

This clone occurred a few times. This chain joins TRBV7-6 and TRBJ2-1; D may be TRBD1 (6 bases). This CDR3 is 15 amino acids long. The V gene's germline CDR1 is SGHVS and CDR2 FNYEAQ. Trimming left V 5 bases short and J 7 bases short, with 18 bases between. As DNA, the CDR3 is TGTGCCAGCAGCCCAACAGGGTTTCCCTGGAATGAGCAGTTCTTC. Its protein product is CASSPTGFPWNEQFF.

The chain combines TRBV30 with TRBJ2-4; 12 nucleotides line up with TRBD2. CDR3 length: 15 residues. Trimming took 0 bases from V and 7 from J; bases not matched to a gene: 4. Germline CDR1 reads GTSNPN; CDR2 reads SVGIG (reference sequence). The CDR3 bases are TGTGCCTGGAGTGTTGGACTAGCGGGGACCAACATTCAGTACTTC. Residues: CAWSVGLAGTNIQYF. Complete variable domain (other parts from reference TRBV30 and TRBJ2-4): SQTIHQWPATLVQPVGSPLSLECTVEGTSNPNLYWYRQAAGRGLQLLFYSVGIGQISSEVPQNLSASRPQDRQFILSSKKLLLSDSGFYLCAWSVGLAGTNIQYFGAGTRLSVL.

The genes are TRBV18 and TRBJ1-1; D is perhaps TRBD1 (6 bases). Looked up from germline, CDR1 is KGHSH and CDR2 is LQKENI. The CDR3 spans 17 residues. V lost 1 base and J lost 4, with 19 bases in between. DNA for the CDR3: TGTGCCAGCTCACCACTCCCGGAAAGCAGGGGAGTCACTGAAGCTTTCTTT. Its protein product is CASSPLPESRGVTEAFF.

For this clone: Its ends do not fully match the called genes, so a read error is possible. The rearrangement links TRBV30 to TRBJ2-7; 9 bases match TRBD1. Germline assignment: CDR1 GTSNPN and CDR2 SVGIG (reference sequence). There are 14 residues in the CDR3. The CDR3 region has the DNA TGTGCCTGGGGTGTGGGGACAGGGAACAACGAGCAGTACTTC. This sequence encodes CAWGVGTGNNEQYF.

V usage is TRBV4-3 and J usage is TRBJ1-3, with D tentatively TRBD1 (6 bases). Germline assignment: CDR1 LGHNA and CDR2 YSLEER. Trimming shortened V by 0 bases and J by 4 bases, and 13 bases separated the two germline ends. The CDR3 is 16 amino acids. In DNA, the CDR3 is TGCGCCAGCAGCCAAGATCGAGGGGGTTCGGGAAACACCATATATTTT. It codes for CASSQDRGGSGNTIYF.

The chain couples TRBV4-3 to TRBJ2-7, with 9 bases matching TRBD1. The V gene's germline CDR1 is LGHNA and CDR2 YSLEER. V lost 3 bases to trimming and J lost 4 bases; unmatched junction nucleotides: 7. This CDR3 comprises 15 residues. DNA for the CDR3: TGCGCCAGCAGCCAGGGGGGGGACAGGGCATACGAGCAGTACTTC. This translates into CASSQGGDRAYEQYF.

The rearrangement links TRBV7-9 to TRBJ2-3; 7 nucleotides agree with TRBD2. Germline CDR1 and CDR2: SEHNR and FQNEAQ (reference sequence). The CDR3 contains 15 residues. V dropped 6 bases and J dropped 2; count of bases not matched to a gene: 8. The CDR3 DNA is TGTGCCAGCAGTCAGAAGCGGGGACTCACAGATACGCAGTATTTT. It yields the protein CASSQKRGLTDTQYF.

This clone was recorded only once. This chain connects TRBV19 to TRBJ1-2; 8 bases match TRBD1. Germline assignment: CDR1 LNHDA and CDR2 SQIVND (reference sequence). Trimming cost V 6 bases and J 0 bases; bases outside gene matches: 12. The CDR3 has 17 amino acids. The CDR3 sequence: CASSPQGAFLANYGYTF. In nucleotides, the CDR3 is TGTGCCAGTAGCCCTCAGGGGGCCTTTTTAGCTAACTATGGCTACACCTTC.

The V call is TRBV4-3, the J call TRBJ2-1; tentatively, D is TRBD2 (6 bases). V dropped 0 bases and J dropped 7 bases, with 13 bases sitting between them. The CDR3 extends over 15 amino acids. The germline gives CDR1 LGHNA, CDR2 YSLEER. CDR3: CASSQDVGTPNEQFF. The CDR3 DNA sequence: TGCGCCAGCAGCCAAGATGTCGGGACTCCTAATGAGCAGTTCTTC.

This clone was detected a few times. The CDR3 nucleotides read TGTGCCAGCAGCTCTAGTGGTGGCGGTGAAAACATTCAGTACTTC. Its protein product is CASSSSGGGENIQYF. The V and J genes are TRBV7-2 and TRBJ2-4; D remains unclear. Trimming stripped 4 bases from V and 5 bases from J, with 15 bases between. The germline gives CDR1 SGHTA, CDR2 FQGNSA. CDR3 length: 15 residues. The variable domain in full, with the rest retrieved from reference TRBV7-2 and TRBJ2-4, is GAGVSQSPSNKVTEKGKDVELRCDPISGHTALYWYRQSLGQGLEFLIYFQGNSAPDKSGLPSDRFSAERTGGSVSTLTIQRTQQEDSAVYLCASSSSGGGENIQYFGAGTRLSVL.

The chain employs TRBV7-8 and TRBJ2-5; the D is unclear. The CDR3 has 11 amino acids. The germline CDR1 and CDR2 sequences are SGHVS and FQNEAQ. Trimming stripped 5 bases from V and 5 bases from J, with 6 bases between. The CDR3 DNA is TGTGCCAGCAGCCCCAGGGAGACCCAGTACTTC. Translation gives CASSPRETQYF.

The V and J genes are TRBV5-5 and TRBJ1-6; 8 nucleotides align to TRBD1. V lost 4 bases, J lost 11 bases, and 11 bases stayed unmatched. This CDR3 has 15 residues. CDR1 and CDR2 (germline): SGHKS, YYEKEE (reference sequence). This CDR3 is CASSPPDREITPLHF. The CDR3 DNA follows: TGTGCCAGCAGCCCCCCGGACAGGGAGATTACACCCCTCCACTTT.

V and J are TRBV27 and TRBJ1-2; D perhaps matches TRBD1 (6 bases). There are 15 residues in the CDR3. Per germline, CDR1 MNHEY and CDR2 SMNVEV (reference sequence). V shed 0 bases and J shed 5 bases, with 13 bases lying between them. CDR3 sequence: CASSLSGRTEYGYTF. The CDR3 DNA follows: TGTGCCAGCAGTTTATCGGGCAGGACAGAGTATGGCTACACCTTC.